The T cell receptor (beta chain) under discussion was sequenced for a study of CD8 T cell repertoires and HIV-1 epitope variants. About the study: Each of Twenty-five Gag and Nef epitope peptides stimulated a separate culture. Tested: three Gag epitope families, Nef HW9 and YT9. The baseline condition was 1M T cells left uncultured. General study findings and limits: This assay reports beta chains of antigen-expanded cells, not T cell function.

TCRdb's copy holds only in-frame clones and misses some; the assay was immunoSEQ multiplex PCR. The sample includes 4,500 to 6,500 clones, about 60% of them seen just once. On this clone: Its antigen remains unknown.

CDR1 KGHSH and CDR2 LQKENI come from the germline V gene. Germline trimming cut 3 bases from V and 5 bases from J; bases unmatched to any gene: 6. CDR3 length: 15 residues. This clonotype originated in a male donor with HIV. Sequenced sample: cultured CD8+ T cells derived from PBMCs. The rearrangement joins TRBV18 to TRBJ2-1; 8 bases are shared with TRBD2. The CDR3 DNA reads as TGTGCCAGCTCACCGGTAGGACTAGCTGACAATGAGCAGTTCTTC. It codes for CASSPVGLADNEQFF. Full variable domain (remainder filled in from reference TRBV18 and TRBJ2-1): NAGVMQNPRHLVRRRGQEARLRCSPMKGHSHVYWYRQLPEEGLKFMVYLQKENIIDESGMPKERFSAEFPKEGPSILRIQQVVRGDSAAYFCASSPVGLADNEQFFGPGTRLTVL.